The source of this T cell receptor (beta chain) is a study of blood T cell repertoires in COVID-19. On the study more broadly: Collection of acute and convalescent COVID-19 samples took place in the United States, Italy and Spain. In each case, the material was cDNA or gDNA derived from T cells, B-cell-depleted T cells, or PBMCs.

Per the original data handling: For nucleated cells, counts were estimated from reference gene primer amplification. Assay: immunoSEQ multiplex PCR; the TCRdb copy retains only in-frame clones and omits some. V and J calls and clone size come straight from that table; D and trimming were deduced from the DNA. The table shows about 160,000 clones, with just under 95% occurring only once. Trimming removed 1 base at V and 9 bases at J, with 13 bases between. The length of the CDR3 is 14 residues. Germline-derived CDR1 and CDR2 are LGHDT and YNNKEL (reference sequence). V usage is TRBV3-1 (or the pseudogene TRBV3-2) and J usage is TRBJ2-1; D is unresolved. Sequencing was done on a sample of peripheral blood. The sequence was obtained from a woman aged 50 to 65 with acute or convalescent COVID-19. The CDR3, as DNA: TGTGCCAGCAGCCAAGGCCTGGTTAGTGTTGAGCAGTTCTTC. It specifies CASSQGLVSVEQFF.